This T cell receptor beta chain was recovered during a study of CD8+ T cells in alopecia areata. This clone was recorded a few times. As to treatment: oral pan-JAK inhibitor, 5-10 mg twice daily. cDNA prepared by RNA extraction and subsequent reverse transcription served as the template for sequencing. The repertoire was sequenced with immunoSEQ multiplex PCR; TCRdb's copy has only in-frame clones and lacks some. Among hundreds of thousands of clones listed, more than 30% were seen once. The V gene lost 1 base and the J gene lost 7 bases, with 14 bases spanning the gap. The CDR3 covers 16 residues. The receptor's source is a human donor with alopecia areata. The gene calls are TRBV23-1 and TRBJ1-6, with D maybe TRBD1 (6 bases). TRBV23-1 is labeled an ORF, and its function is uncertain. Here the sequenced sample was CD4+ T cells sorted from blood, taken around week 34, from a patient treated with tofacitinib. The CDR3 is CASSQYPTGRNSPLHF. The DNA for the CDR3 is TGCGCCAGCAGTCAATACCCAACAGGGCGGAATTCACCCCTCCACTTT.